What follows is one T cell receptor beta chain and its context. This record comes from a study of blood T cells in healthy people across ages. Each donor supplied around 9.9 milliliters of peripheral blood. Extraction of total RNA produced a minimum of 5.5 micrograms from each sample. CDR3 length: 15 amino acids. V trimming: 1 base; J trimming: 8 bases; junction bases outside the gene matches: 8. Germline V lookup: CDR1 SGHRS, CDR2 YFSETQ. Combining a sample-barcoded 5' primer with a J-beta primer mix, a second PCR ran for roughly 6 to 12 cycles. Each cDNA molecule was tagged by a template-switch adaptor that had 12 random nucleotides. Each CDR3 protein is one row after TCRdb ran MiXCR on the 5' RACE reads. The sample yields under 2,000,000 distinct CDR3 sequences, 40% to 55% seen once.

The clonotype originates from a woman aged 40-49 years in good health. The source material was blood. The V call is TRBV5-1, the J call TRBJ2-1; 8 bases match TRBD2. CDR3 nucleotide sequence: TGCGCCAGCAGCTTGCTTTCCGCGGGGGGCTATGAGCAGTTCTTC. Its protein product is CASSLLSAGGYEQFF.